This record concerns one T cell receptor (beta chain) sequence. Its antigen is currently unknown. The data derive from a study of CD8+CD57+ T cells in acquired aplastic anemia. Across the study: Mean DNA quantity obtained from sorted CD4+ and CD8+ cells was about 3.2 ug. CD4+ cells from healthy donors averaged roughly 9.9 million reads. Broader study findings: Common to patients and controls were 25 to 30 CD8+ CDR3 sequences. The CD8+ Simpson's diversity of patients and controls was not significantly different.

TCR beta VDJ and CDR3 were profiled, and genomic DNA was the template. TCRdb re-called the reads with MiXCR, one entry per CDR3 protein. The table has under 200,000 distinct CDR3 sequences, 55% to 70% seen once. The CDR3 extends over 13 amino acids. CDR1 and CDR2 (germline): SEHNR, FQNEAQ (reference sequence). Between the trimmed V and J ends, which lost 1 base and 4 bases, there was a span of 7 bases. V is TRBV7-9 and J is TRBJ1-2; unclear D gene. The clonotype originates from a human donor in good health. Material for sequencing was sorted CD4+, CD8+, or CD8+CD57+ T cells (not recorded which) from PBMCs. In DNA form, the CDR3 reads TGTGCCAGCAGCTTAGGGCGGGCCTATGGCTACACCTTC. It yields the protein CASSLGRAYGYTF.